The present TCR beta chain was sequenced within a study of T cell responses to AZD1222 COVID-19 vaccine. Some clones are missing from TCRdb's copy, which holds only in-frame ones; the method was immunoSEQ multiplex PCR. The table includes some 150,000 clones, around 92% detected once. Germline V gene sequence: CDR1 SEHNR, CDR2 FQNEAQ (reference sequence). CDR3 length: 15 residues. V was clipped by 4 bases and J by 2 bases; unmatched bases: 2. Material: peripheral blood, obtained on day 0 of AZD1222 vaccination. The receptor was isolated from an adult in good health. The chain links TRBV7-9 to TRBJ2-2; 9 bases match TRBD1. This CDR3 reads CASSSDRGNTGELFF. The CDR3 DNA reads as TGTGCCAGCAGCTCGGACAGGGGTAACACCGGGGAGCTGTTTTTT.